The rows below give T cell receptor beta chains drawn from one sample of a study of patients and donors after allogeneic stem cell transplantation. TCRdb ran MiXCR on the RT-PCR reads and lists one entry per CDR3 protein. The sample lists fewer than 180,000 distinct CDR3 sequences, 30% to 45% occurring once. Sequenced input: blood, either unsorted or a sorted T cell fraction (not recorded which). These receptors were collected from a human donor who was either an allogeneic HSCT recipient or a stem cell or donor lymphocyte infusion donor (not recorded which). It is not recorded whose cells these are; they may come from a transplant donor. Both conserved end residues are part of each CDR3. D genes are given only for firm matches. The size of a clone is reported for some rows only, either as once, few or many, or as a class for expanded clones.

cdr3_nt: TGTGCCAGCAGCGTTAAAACAGCCAATTCACCCCTCCACTTT; cdr3_aa: CASSVKTANSPLHF; clone_size: few; v_call: TRBV9; d_call: NA; j_call: TRBJ1-6
cdr3_nt: TGCAGTGCTAGAAGAGGGTTCAATCAGCCCCAGCATTTT; cdr3_aa: CSARRGFNQPQHF; clone_size: few; v_call: TRBV20-1; d_call: NA; j_call: TRBJ1-5
cdr3_nt: TGCAGTGCTAGCGTTCTTTCGAGGGAAAAACTGTTTTTT; cdr3_aa: CSASVLSREKLFF; clone_size: few; v_call: TRBV20-1; d_call: NA; j_call: TRBJ1-4
cdr3_nt: TGTGCCAGCACCCGTGCCACTGAAGCTTTCTTT; cdr3_aa: CASTRATEAFF; clone_size: NA; v_call: TRBV6-1; d_call: NA; j_call: TRBJ1-1
cdr3_nt: TGTGCCAGCAGCCTCTCTTCCGGGCAGGCCTATGGCTACACCTTC; cdr3_aa: CASSLSSGQAYGYTF; clone_size: NA; v_call: TRBV7-8; d_call: NA; j_call: TRBJ1-2
cdr3_nt: TGTGCCAGCAGCTTGGACCAGGGGACTGGAAACACCATATATTTT; cdr3_aa: CASSLDQGTGNTIYF; clone_size: few; v_call: TRBV5-6; d_call: NA; j_call: TRBJ1-3
cdr3_nt: TGCAGCGTTGAGTCGACCGAGTACAATGAGCAGTTCTTC; cdr3_aa: CSVESTEYNEQFF; clone_size: NA; v_call: TRBV29-1; d_call: NA; j_call: TRBJ2-1
cdr3_nt: TGTGCCAGCAGGAGGACAGCGCTAATGGAGACCCAGTACTTC; cdr3_aa: CASRRTALMETQYF; clone_size: once; v_call: TRBV5-6; d_call: NA; j_call: TRBJ2-5
cdr3_nt: TGTGCCAGCAGAAACCGACTAGCGGGGGAGACCCAGTACTTC; cdr3_aa: CASRNRLAGETQYF; clone_size: NA; v_call: TRBV6-5; d_call: TRBD2; j_call: TRBJ2-5
cdr3_nt: TGTGCCAGCAGTCCTCGCCCGGAGACCCAGTACTTC; cdr3_aa: CASSPRPETQYF; clone_size: NA; v_call: TRBV12-3/TRBV12-4; d_call: NA; j_call: TRBJ2-5
cdr3_nt: TGTGCCAGCAGCCGAACGGAAGATAATTCACCCCTCCACTTT; cdr3_aa: CASSRTEDNSPLHF; clone_size: NA; v_call: TRBV4-2; d_call: NA; j_call: TRBJ1-6
cdr3_nt: TGCAGCTCTAGCGGGGGAAACTCCAATGAGCAGTTCTTC; cdr3_aa: CSSSGGNSNEQFF; clone_size: NA; v_call: TRBV29-1; d_call: TRBD2; j_call: TRBJ2-1
cdr3_nt: TGTGCCAGCAGCTTACCCAGCGGTCGGAATGAGCAGTTCTTC; cdr3_aa: CASSLPSGRNEQFF; clone_size: NA; v_call: TRBV7-8; d_call: NA; j_call: TRBJ2-1
cdr3_nt: TGTGCCAGCAGTGTGACTAGCGGGGGTAATGAGCAGTTCTTC; cdr3_aa: CASSVTSGGNEQFF; clone_size: NA; v_call: TRBV12-3/TRBV12-4; d_call: TRBD2; j_call: TRBJ2-1
cdr3_nt: TGCAGTGCTAGGGTCGATAGGGGGACAGCTTCTCAAAAATCCGATTCACCCCTCCACTTT; cdr3_aa: CSARVDRGTASQKSDSPLHF; clone_size: NA; v_call: TRBV20-1; d_call: TRBD1; j_call: TRBJ1-6
cdr3_nt: TGTGCCAGCAGCCGGCTTAATGAGCAGTTCTTC; cdr3_aa: CASSRLNEQFF; clone_size: NA; v_call: TRBV12-3/TRBV12-4; d_call: NA; j_call: TRBJ2-1
cdr3_nt: TGCGCCAGCAGCTTGCGGTACAACACTGAAGCTTTCTTT; cdr3_aa: CASSLRYNTEAFF; clone_size: NA; v_call: TRBV5-1; d_call: NA; j_call: TRBJ1-1
cdr3_nt: TGTGCCAGCAGCCAAAGGCGAGTGGACGGGGAGCTGTTTTTT; cdr3_aa: CASSQRRVDGELFF; clone_size: NA; v_call: TRBV3-1; d_call: NA; j_call: TRBJ2-2
cdr3_nt: TGTGCCAGCAGCGCTGCCCCAGGATCCCTCTTGAACACTGAAGCTTTCTTT; cdr3_aa: CASSAAPGSLLNTEAFF; clone_size: NA; v_call: TRBV7-9; d_call: NA; j_call: TRBJ1-1
cdr3_nt: TGTGCCAGCAGCCAAGATGGGGTGGGAGATAATTCACCCCTCCACTTT; cdr3_aa: CASSQDGVGDNSPLHF; clone_size: NA; v_call: TRBV4-2; d_call: NA; j_call: TRBJ1-6